Sequencing of this T cell receptor beta chain was carried out in a study of cytomegalovirus exposure and HLA in healthy donors (dated by TCRdb to the late 2010s). Study-wide context: An earlier analysis of 587 of the donors reported 250 to 300 Gb of sequence data and 95 million to 140 million unique TCR beta sequences obtained from roughly 180 million T cells. On average, roughly 240,000 unique TCR beta nucleotide sequences were sequenced per donor among several hundred genotyped donors of the cohort, with 15% to 20% of those sequences being non-productive. Donor age, sex, ethnicity and CMV serostatus were compiled together with the repertoire data. All discovery cohort repertoires had been generated on a single sequencing platform. A later genetic analysis used genome-wide SNP genotypes for about 55% of the 666 donors, treating that subset as a discovery cohort. To decide whether each TCR beta V gene segment behaved as functional or pseudogenic, an earlier analysis of some 570 of the donors relied on high-throughput TCR beta sequencing. The genetic ancestry cluster associated with self-reported Caucasian donors included 65% to 90% of the roughly 400 genotyped donors. To predict cytomegalovirus infection status, the study combined high-throughput TCR immunosequencing, statistical association of individual TCRs with disease status, and machine learning. The T cell repertoires of some 700 subjects were profiled by immunosequencing and related to cytomegalovirus serostatus. A handful of DR-DQ haplotypes were treated as single units for association and clustering because of strong linkage in the cohort. The aim of the study was to test whether cataloging public T cell receptors could identify signatures of past pathogen exposure. The later analysis used no new phenotypic data to find candidate immune exposures, relying instead on TCR beta sequences and their occurrence across donors. HLA typing covered class I and class II loci at four-digit resolution. A later analysis re-analyzed previously published TCR beta repertoires from 666 donors and added high-resolution HLA genotyping to study TCR occurrence patterns. Along with the approximately 600-subject first cohort, a separate validation cohort of over a hundred different subjects was used. The number of typed donors differed by locus: about 629-630 for A, B, C, DRB1 and DQB1; 522 for DQA1; roughly 600 for DPA1; and about 470 for DPB1. An early release that covered about 640 HLA-typed donors contained about 300 gigabases of sequencing data and approximately 85 million unique TCR sequences. The paper as a whole reports these results and caveats: In a later analysis, HLA-associated TCR beta chains showed more clonal expansion and lower generation probabilities than non-associated chains that were equally common. A later analysis reported that several top co-occurrence clusters appeared linked to parvovirus B19, influenza, CMV and Epstein-Barr virus. The only immune exposure information available for the cohort was CMV serostatus. Linkage disequilibrium might explain the correlated functional status among segregating V segments, but an unknown experimental factor could not be excluded. An earlier analysis of approximately 500 of the donors showed that most TCR beta V segments appeared in productive rearrangements either about 87% or about 30% of the time, which broadly matched IMGT annotations. Compared with the roughly 720-donor mean, donors in an Asian-associated ancestry cluster had fewer N-insertions in productive TCRs, according to a later genetic analysis. Because HLA typing was unavailable for some donors at each locus, only the typed subset was used in association tests. The study gave a list of some 150 TCR beta chains associated with cytomegalovirus. A further reported finding was that TCR beta sequences accurately predicted the HLA-A and HLA-B alleles for most subjects in the first cohort. While some public TCRs were present in many individuals, most TCR sequences turned up only very rarely across donors. In a later analysis, TCR association rates were found to vary across HLA loci, with the most associated TCRs seen for DRB1 alleles and the fewest for HLA-C alleles. Some IMGT-functional V segments, including TRBV6-2 and TRBV6-3, could not be told apart with the 87-base-pair reads, so those segments were excluded. The classifier was reported to diagnose cytomegalovirus status with high specificity and sensitivity in both the original and validation cohorts. According to a later analysis, most CMV-associated TCR beta chains appeared to be HLA-restricted, and the HLA associations seemed to be driven largely by CMV exposure. The earlier analysis of around 600 of the donors excluded roughly 16 rarely observed V segments, including chromosome 9 orphons, because counts were too low. The presence/absence analyses assumed that sequencing depth was roughly uniform across donors, and that assumption may not be true. According to the authors, the approach could potentially be generalized to other disease states and immunological phenotypes. V-gene and J-gene trimming of TCR beta chains was associated with a missense DCLRE1C variant in a later genetic analysis, and the association was replicated in an independent cohort. The cohort was sequenced for TCR beta chains only, and without alpha or paired-chain data the features that could be detected were limited. A few of the identified cytomegalovirus-associated TCR beta chains were confirmed in vitro to be specific for cytomegalovirus antigens. Assigning TCR associations to individual alleles was difficult when HLA alleles, especially DR and DQ, strongly co-occurred. Specific HLA alleles were associated with 15,000 to 20,000 TCR beta sequences at a false discovery rate of 0.05 in a later analysis. A cluster of highly shared sequence variants was judged likely to be a technical artifact of the sequencing pipeline.

The V and J ends are trimmed by 2 bases and 1 base, leaving 7 bases between them. The CDR3 has 14 amino acids, counting the end cysteine and phenylalanine. Only CDR3 DNA remains: 42 bases, in frame from the first base. CDR1 and CDR2 are read off the germline V gene (reference sequence) as SEHNR and FQNEAQ. Receptor amplification or capture employed the immunoSEQ multiplex PCR assay. For the multiplex PCR, a mixture combining 60 forward primers for TCR Vbeta segments and 13 reverse primers for TCR Jbeta segments was used. The CDR3 region of rearranged TCR beta genes was amplified from genomic DNA with a multiplex PCR assay. The Illumina HiSeq System was used to sequence the amplified TCR beta libraries as 87-base-pair reads. For the original study's pipeline: A later analysis counted about 76 million unique TCR beta chains across the 600 to 850 repertoires, and some 11 million of these chains were shared by at least two donors. Raw reads were error-corrected and collapsed into unique sequences by a nearest-neighbor algorithm in which closely related sequences were merged to remove PCR and sequencing errors. CDR3 sequences were aligned to IMGT reference sequences to assign V, D and J gene segments. For a sequence to be retained, at least a six-nucleotide match to both a V gene segment and a J gene segment was required. A rearrangement counted as productive if the CDR3 had no stop codons and remained in frame with V and J, and every other rearrangement counted as non-productive. Following IMGT convention, CDR3 was defined as the stretch from the second conserved V-encoded cysteine to the conserved J-encoded phenylalanine. The earlier analysis of about 500 of the donors excluded sequences that lacked an unambiguous match to a single V gene segment. In an earlier analysis of about 590 of the donors, a V segment was called functional when productive rearrangements were above 56.7%, and segregating when the standard deviation between donors exceeded 5%. A statistical classification framework was built for diagnosing cytomegalovirus status from the catalog of TCR beta chain sequences. V and J gene assignment, in a later analysis, came from comparing TCR nucleotide sequences with IMGT/GENE-DB human TR gene sequences. The TCRdist pipeline was used in a later analysis to assign CDR3 sequences and most-parsimonious VDJ recombination scenarios. In a later analysis, each TCR beta chain was defined by its CDR3 amino acid sequence together with its V-gene family, and reads without a unique V-gene family were excluded. To address suspected cross-contamination and a sequencing artifact, a later analysis removed 592 highly shared, low-generation-probability nucleotide sequences. In a later analysis, a clonal expansion index was calculated for each public chain from normalized within-repertoire ranks of inferred template counts. Generation probabilities in a later analysis came from a VDJ recombination model fitted to out-of-frame rearrangements, and those results were checked against IGoR. In a later analysis, TCR-TCR, TCR-HLA and TCR-CMV co-occurrence was scored with hypergeometric tests, and a repertoire-size bias correction was applied to TCR pairs. False discovery rates were estimated in a later analysis by permuting HLA or CMV assignments 20 times. In a later analysis, co-occurring TCRs were grouped using DBSCAN, with TCRdist sequence similarity added in when clustering inside HLA-allele-positive subsets. Repertoires with fewer than 30,000 or more than 120,000 public chains, plus five repertoires with anomalous nucleotide sharing, were excluded from co-occurrence clustering. TCRdb limited this immuneACCESS table to in-frame rearrangements with V and J called. A share of clones is missing; checked studies link under half to unresolved V genes, and the rest is unexplained. D and trimming come from the DNA, and the V and J calls and clone size come from that table. For this sample the table gives 100,000 to 150,000 clones, of which about 79% were detected only once. Together, the top ten hold approximately 2.4% of the sample.

The cohort consisted of some 670 healthy bone marrow donors. At the time of sampling, every cohort member was nominally healthy, though immune exposures that went unrecorded were likely present. The donor tested CMV seronegative and was one of the 352 seronegative cohort members. A peripheral blood sample was provided by each donor, and peripheral blood mononuclear cells were used for TCR beta sequencing. Genomic DNA extraction from the blood cell samples was performed with the Qiagen DNeasy Blood Extraction Kit. A word on this clone: No antigen is known for it. Within one base of it there is no much larger clone, and no base qualities were kept.

The receptor comes from a man between 50 and 59 years old in good health and CMV-seronegative. The chain links TRBV7-9 with TRBJ2-3, with no confidently assigned D gene. Sequenced input: PBMCs. The nucleotide sequence is TGTGCCAGCAGCTTAAATTCGGGCACAGATACGCAGTATTTT. Translation gives CASSLNSGTDTQYF.